The sequence of this T cell receptor (beta chain) was determined in a study of blood T cell repertoires in COVID-19 (dated by TCRdb to 2020 to 2022). As for the study more broadly: Samples from collaborators originated in the United States, Italy and Spain and spanned both the acute and convalescent phases of COVID-19. The prospective study material was composed of cDNA or gDNA derived from T cells, B-cell-depleted T cells, or PBMCs. Subjects who had been exposed to COVID-19, were actively infected with it, or had recovered from it provided the deeply sampled blood TCRbeta repertoires that made up the dataset. The repertoires were made available in a free public database intended to serve as a resource for research on the immune response to SARS-CoV-2. Samples came from the ongoing ImmuneRACE study (first 160 participants) plus 1,254 subjects from 6 global collaborators. Sample metadata almost always included a de-identified subject ID, COVID-19 status, age in years and sex. Where available, HLA class I and class II types were taken from metadata supplied by the sample provider and were not determined by assay-based typing. Study-wide findings and limitations: The amount of clinical and demographic metadata varied by source and participant and was provided uncurated.

TCRbeta CDR3 regions were amplified from genomic DNA by means of the immunoSEQ Assay, a bias-controlled multiplex PCR. The paper's data handling went like this. The number of nucleated cells in each sample was estimated from the amplification of reference gene primers within the assay. To quantify the absolute abundance of each unique TCRbeta CDR3 rearrangement, sequence reads were collapsed and filtered. For each sample, productive Simpson clonality was calculated by taking the square root of Simpson's diversity index across productive rearrangements. This immuneACCESS table, as held by TCRdb, lists in-frame sequences with V and J called but not all clones. Of the missing ones, under half trace to an unresolved V gene in checked studies; the others have no known cause. V and J calls and clone size are given by that table; D and trimming were obtained from the DNA. The sample table shows approximately 190,000 clones, and approximately 85% are seen once. The ten largest clones represent about 5.1% of the sample.

As for this clone: The antigen it binds to is not known. One base away there is no much larger clone; base qualities are not given.

Collaborating institutions collected whole blood in K2EDTA tubes following their own protocols. For TCRbeta analysis, collaborator samples were shipped as frozen whole blood, as isolated PBMCs, or as DNA extracted from either sample type. V is cut by 1 base and J by 0 bases, and the space between the germline ends is 10 bases. CDR1 and CDR2 are drawn from the germline V gene: SGHAT, FQNNGV. The CDR3 runs 15 amino acids, cysteine and phenylalanine included. Only the CDR3 DNA is retained, 45 bases long and in frame from the first base. In this chain, TRBV11-2 is recombined with TRBJ2-7; TRBD1 could be the D gene, as 6 bases match. The receptor was derived from a woman aged 70 to 79 with active or convalescent COVID-19. Input material: peripheral blood. The DNA is TGTGCCAGCAGCTTAGTCAGGGGCCACTCCTACGAGCAGTACTTC. Translated, this gives CASSLVRGHSYEQYF.